Presented here are 25 T cell receptor beta chains from one specimen sequenced in a study of beta chain features in type 1 diabetes. The entirety of the isolated RNA underwent reverse transcription, so expressed TCRB transcripts were sequenced. Method: immunoSEQ multiplex PCR; TCRdb's copy keeps in-frame clones and lacks some. The table shows about 180,000 clones, with about 13% occurring only once. The source material was central memory CD4+ T cells from blood. The receptors derive from a young woman in good health.

V usage is TRBV6-1 and J usage is TRBJ2-5; 8 nucleotides line up with TRBD2. Looked up from germline, CDR1 is MNHNS and CDR2 is SASEGT. The CDR3 covers 16 residues. V lost 3 bases, J lost 2 bases, and 8 bases stayed unmatched. The CDR3 here is CASSDRFGRGQETQYF. CDR3 DNA sequence: TGTGCCAGCAGTGATCGGTTCGGGAGGGGGCAAGAGACCCAGTACTTC.

The chain links TRBV5-1 to TRBJ2-1, with 8 positions matching TRBD1. CDR3 size: 15 residues. The V and J ends lost 3 bases and 0 bases, in that order; junction bases with no gene match: 2. The germline V gene encodes CDR1 SGHRS and CDR2 YFSETQ. CDR3 DNA: TGCGCCAGCAGCTCGCAGGGGGCCTCCTACAATGAGCAGTTCTTC. Translated: CASSSQGASYNEQFF.

The V call is TRBV7-9, the J call TRBJ2-5; D is possibly TRBD2 (5 bases). Germline-derived CDR1 and CDR2 are SEHNR and FQNEAQ (reference sequence). V lost 7 bases, J lost 5 bases, and 14 bases lay in between. This CDR3 has 13 residues. The CDR3 bases are TGTGCCAGCAACATGAACCAGCGGGAGACCCAGTACTTC. Translation: CASNMNQRETQYF.

The chain joins TRBV5-1 to TRBJ2-1; D perhaps matches TRBD1 (5 bases). Looked up from germline, CDR1 is SGHRS and CDR2 is YFSETQ. V gave up 0 bases and J gave up 4 bases, with 14 bases separating them. The CDR3 consists of 16 residues. CDR3 sequence reads: CASSLEGRAQYNEQFF. The CDR3, as DNA: TGCGCCAGCAGCTTGGAAGGCAGGGCACAATACAATGAGCAGTTCTTC.

The chain is built from TRBV6-5 and TRBJ2-7; possible D gene TRBD2, 6 bases. The CDR3 is 15 residues long. The V end lost 1 base, the J end lost 3 bases, and 13 bases lay between the germline ends. Looked up from germline, CDR1 is MNHEY and CDR2 is SVGAGI. The CDR3, as DNA: TGTGCCAGCAGTTACTTTGGGCGGGGAGTCTACGAGCAGTACTTC. Amino acids: CASSYFGRGVYEQYF.

The CDR3 sequence: CAWSVGSGGFYEQYF. CDR3 sequence (DNA): TGTGCCTGGAGTGTAGGGTCAGGGGGCTTTTACGAGCAGTACTTC. The chain carries TRBV30 and TRBJ2-7; 8 nucleotides line up with TRBD1. The CDR3 is 15 residues long. CDR1 is GTSNPN and CDR2 is SVGIG in the germline V gene (reference sequence). Trimming took 0 bases from V and 4 from J; bases not matched to a gene: 8.

This sequence joins TRBV7-2 and TRBJ1-3, with 9 bases lining up with TRBD1. The V gene end was trimmed by 4 bases and the J gene end by 8 bases; junction bases not matched to a gene: 9. Germline CDR1 reads SGHTA; CDR2 reads FQGNSA. The CDR3 runs 15 residues. This CDR3 reads CASSSQTTGGDTIYF. In DNA form, the CDR3 reads TGTGCCAGCAGCTCCCAAACGACAGGGGGAGACACCATATATTTT.

In this sample, this clone turned up a few times. The V gene is TRBV28, the J gene TRBJ1-2; D remains unclear. Looked up from germline, CDR1 is MDHEN and CDR2 is SYDVKM. CDR3 length equals 15 residues. Trimming cost V 4 bases and J 1 base, with 13 bases left between them. CDR3 in DNA: TGTGCCAGCAGTTCTGGGCCGGCCATTAACTATGGCTACACCTTC. Its translation is CASSSGPAINYGYTF.

This clone was observed many times. The J gene is TRBJ2-3, the V gene TRBV7-7; 12 bases match TRBD2. The CDR3 covers 14 residues. V was clipped by 5 bases and J by 5 bases; unmatched bases: 2. Germline-derived CDR1 and CDR2 are SSHAT and FNYEAQ (reference sequence). The CDR3 DNA reads as TGTGCCAGCAGCCCGGGACTAGCGGGAGATACGCAGTATTTT. This gives the protein CASSPGLAGDTQYF.

Only a few counts were recorded for this clone. The chain is built from TRBV7-2 and TRBJ2-1; TRBD2 matches 13 bases. The CDR3 runs to 16 residues. With 5 bases clipped from V and 0 bases from J, the junction kept 1 base outside the gene matches. The germline gives CDR1 SGHTA, CDR2 FQGNSA. CDR3 DNA sequence: TGTGCCAGCAGCAGGACTAGCGGGAGCTCCTACAATGAGCAGTTCTTC. This encodes CASSRTSGSSYNEQFF.

The table lists this clone with a few counts. The genes are TRBV5-8 and TRBJ2-1, with 8 bases identical to TRBD2. Germline CDR1 SGHTS, CDR2 YDEGEE. The V gene end was trimmed by 4 bases and the J gene end by 3 bases; junction bases not matched to a gene: 6. This CDR3 contains 15 residues. In DNA, the CDR3 is TGTGCCAGCAGCGCGAGCGGGAGACTCTACAATGAGCAGTTCTTC. Translating gives CASSASGRLYNEQFF.

This clone was recorded a few times. V usage is TRBV5-1 and J usage is TRBJ1-4; no definite D call. CDR1 and CDR2 from the germline V gene are SGHRS and YFSETQ. Trimming removed 7 bases at V and 8 bases at J, with 18 bases between. This CDR3 has 14 amino acids. The CDR3 DNA is TGCGCCAGCCAACGAGGAGGGCGCGAAGAAAAACTGTTTTTT. This gives the protein CASQRGGREEKLFF.

This clone was seen a few times. V is TRBV18 and J is TRBJ2-1; D perhaps matches TRBD1 (6 bases). Looked up from germline, CDR1 is KGHSH and CDR2 is LQKENI. The CDR3 is 15 residues long. V was cut by 4 bases and J by 7 bases, with 17 bases left in between. Written as DNA, the CDR3 is TGTGCCAGCTCACGCCGGACAGCACTTGGGAATGAGCAGTTCTTC. Translating gives CASSRRTALGNEQFF. The entire variable domain, with the rest obtained from reference TRBV18 and TRBJ2-1, is as follows: NAGVMQNPRHLVRRRGQEARLRCSPMKGHSHVYWYRQLPEEGLKFMVYLQKENIIDESGMPKERFSAEFPKEGPSILRIQQVVRGDSAAYFCASSRRTALGNEQFFGPGTRLTVL.

This chain joins TRBV25-1 and TRBJ2-7, with 7 bases matching TRBD1. V was clipped by 8 bases and J by 2 bases; unmatched bases: 9. CDR3 size: 14 residues. The V gene's germline CDR1 is MGHDK and CDR2 SYGVNS. CDR3 DNA: TGTGCCAGCCAAACCAGGACAGGCCCCTACGAGCAGTACTTC. This codes for CASQTRTGPYEQYF.

The gene calls are TRBV5-6 and TRBJ1-4; 8 bases agree with TRBD1. With V trimmed by 2 bases and J by 0 bases, 0 bases remained unmatched. This CDR3 spans 15 amino acids. Germline values: CDR1 SGHDT, CDR2 YYEEEE. The CDR3 region is CASSLQGATNEKLFF. The CDR3 DNA reads TGTGCCAGCAGCTTACAGGGGGCAACTAATGAAAAACTGTTTTTT.

The chain carries TRBV7-3 and TRBJ1-1; D not resolved. Germline V gives CDR1 SGHTA, CDR2 FQGTGA. This CDR3 region has 13 residues. V lost 5 bases and J 1 base, leaving 8 bases between the germline ends. CDR3: CASSNQQNTEAFF. As DNA, the CDR3 is TGTGCCAGCAGCAATCAACAGAACACTGAAGCTTTCTTT.

The V call is TRBV6-5, the J call TRBJ2-1; 8 nucleotides align to TRBD2. Per the germline V gene, CDR1 is MNHEY and CDR2 is SVGAGI. CDR3 size: 15 residues. After removal of 9 bases from V and 6 bases from J, the junction contained 13 bases not matched to a gene. Written as DNA, the CDR3 is TGTGCCAGGATCAGGGGTAGCGGGATTTTCAATGAGCAGTTCTTC. It codes for CARIRGSGIFNEQFF.

This clone was picked up a small number of times. The rearrangement joins TRBV2 to TRBJ1-5, with D perhaps TRBD1 (5 bases). The V gene's germline CDR1 is SNHLY and CDR2 FYNNEI. The ends were cut back, 6 bases at V and 4 bases at J, with 16 bases in the middle. The CDR3 contains 15 residues. The CDR3 loop reads CASRIGQVANQPQHF. The CDR3 nucleotides are TGTGCCAGCAGGATCGGACAAGTCGCGAATCAGCCCCAGCATTTT.

The chain combines TRBV29-1 with TRBJ2-1; 10 bases match TRBD2. The CDR3 extends over 17 amino acids. V shed 6 bases, J shed 3 bases, and the junction held 14 bases outside the gene matches. Looked up from germline, CDR1 is SQVTM and CDR2 is ANQGSEA. The CDR3 reads CSVLSSGSSVGYNEQFF. The CDR3 DNA reads TGCAGCGTGCTCTCTAGCGGGAGTTCAGTAGGCTACAATGAGCAGTTCTTC.

In its sample, this clone was seen a few times. The V call is TRBV7-8, the J call TRBJ1-4; TRBD1 might be the D (6 bases). CDR1 SGHVS and CDR2 FQNEAQ come from the germline V gene. Trimming took 1 base from V and 0 from J, leaving 12 bases between them. The CDR3 runs 17 residues. The CDR3 sequence: CASSLGLTGSTNEKLFF. The DNA of the CDR3 is TGTGCCAGCAGCTTAGGCCTCACAGGGTCAACTAATGAAAAACTGTTTTTT.

The genes are TRBV18 and TRBJ1-1; TRBD1 might be the D (6 bases). Looked up from germline, CDR1 is KGHSH and CDR2 is LQKENI. The V end lost 6 bases, the J end lost 6 bases, and 20 bases lay between the germline ends. This CDR3 is built from 15 residues. CDR3 in DNA: TGTGCCAGCTCTATGACGGGGGGGCCCAGGGCTGAAGCTTTCTTT. It yields the protein CASSMTGGPRAEAFF.

This clone was detected only a few times. The rearrangement uses TRBV27 and TRBJ1-3; weak D call: TRBD1 (6 bases). CDR1 is MNHEY and CDR2 is SMNVEV in the germline V gene (reference sequence). The V end was cut by 5 bases, the J end by 2 bases, with 7 bases between. The CDR3 sequence is 13 residues long. This chain's CDR3 is CASSEGAGNTIYF. CDR3 coding DNA: TGTGCCAGCAGTGAGGGGGCTGGAAACACCATATATTTT.

The chain joins TRBV11-2 to TRBJ2-3, with a tentative D call TRBD2 (5 bases). The CDR3 is made up of 15 amino acids. Looked up from germline, CDR1 is SGHAT and CDR2 is FQNNGV. V lost 5 bases and J 5 bases, leaving 17 bases between the germline ends. The CDR3 DNA reads TGTGCCAGCAGCCGCTCGGAGGCCCGAGGAGATACGCAGTATTTT. Residues: CASSRSEARGDTQYF.

This chain's CDR3 is CASSLGSGGGVETQYF. CDR3 coding DNA: TGCGCCAGCAGCTTGGGTTCAGGCGGAGGGGTGGAGACCCAGTACTTC. The rearrangement links TRBV5-1 to TRBJ2-5; possible D gene TRBD2, 6 bases. CDR1 is SGHRS and CDR2 is YFSETQ in the germline V gene. The CDR3 length is 16 residues. V shed 0 bases and J shed 5 bases, with 17 bases lying between them.

This clone turned up a few times. CDR3 DNA: TGTGCCAAGAGGACTAGCGGGGTCGGGCTAGCCAAAAACATTCAGTACTTC. Its translation: CAKRTSGVGLAKNIQYF. The chain employs TRBV18 and TRBJ2-4; TRBD2 aligns across 12 bases. CDR3 length: 17 amino acids. Germline CDR1 and CDR2: KGHSH and LQKENI. The V segment lost 10 bases and the J segment 0 bases; nucleotides outside the gene matches: 10.